This T cell receptor beta chain originates from a study of T cell responses to AZD1222 COVID-19 vaccine. Study-level results: The breadth and depth of Spike-specific TCRs increased once two AZD1222 doses had been given.

Points on this clone: The antigen is unknown.

The assay was immunoSEQ multiplex PCR, and TCRdb's table has in-frame clones only and misses some. Seen here are 80,000 to 100,000 clones, roughly 88% observed once, and the top ten hold around 5.5%. This CDR3 has 14 amino acids. The germline V gene encodes CDR1 SEHNR and CDR2 FQNEAQ (reference sequence). V was shortened by 1 base and J by 4 bases, with 8 bases between the two germline ends. Here the sequenced sample was peripheral blood, taken on day 0 of AZD1222 vaccination. The chain has TRBV7-9 and TRBJ1-5; D gene unclear. The receptor comes from an adult in good health. CDR3 DNA: TGTGCCAGCAGCTTAGGAGAACTTAATCAGCCCCAGCATTTT. It translates to CASSLGELNQPQHF.